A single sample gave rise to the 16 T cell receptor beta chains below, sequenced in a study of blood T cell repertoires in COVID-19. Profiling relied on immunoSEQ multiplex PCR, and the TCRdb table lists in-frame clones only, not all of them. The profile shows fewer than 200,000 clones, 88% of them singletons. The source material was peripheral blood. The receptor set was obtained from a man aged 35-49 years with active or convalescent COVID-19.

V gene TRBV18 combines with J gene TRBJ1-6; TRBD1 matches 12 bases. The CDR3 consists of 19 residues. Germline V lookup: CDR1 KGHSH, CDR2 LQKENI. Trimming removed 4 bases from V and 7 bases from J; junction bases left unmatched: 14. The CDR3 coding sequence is TGTGCCAGCTCACGAGAGGTATTAGCCGGGACAGGGGGCAATTCACCCCTCCACTTT. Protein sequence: CASSREVLAGTGGNSPLHF.

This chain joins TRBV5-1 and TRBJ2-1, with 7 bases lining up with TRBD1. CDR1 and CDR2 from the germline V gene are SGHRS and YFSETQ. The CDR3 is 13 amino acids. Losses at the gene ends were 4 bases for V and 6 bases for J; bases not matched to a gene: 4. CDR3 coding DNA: TGCGCCAGCAGCACGGGACAGCCCAATGAGCAGTTCTTC. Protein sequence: CASSTGQPNEQFF. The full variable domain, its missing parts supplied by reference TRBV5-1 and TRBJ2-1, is KAGVTQTPRYLIKTRGQQVTLSCSPISGHRSVSWYQQTPGQGLQFLFEYFSETQRNKGNFPGRFSGRQFSNSRSEMNVSTLELGDSALYLCASSTGQPNEQFFGPGTRLTVL.

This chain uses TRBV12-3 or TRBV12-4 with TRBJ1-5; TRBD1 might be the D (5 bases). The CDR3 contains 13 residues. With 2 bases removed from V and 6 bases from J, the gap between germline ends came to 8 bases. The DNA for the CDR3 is TGTGCCAGCAGTTTATCCCAGGGTCAGCCCCAGCATTTT. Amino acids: CASSLSQGQPQHF.

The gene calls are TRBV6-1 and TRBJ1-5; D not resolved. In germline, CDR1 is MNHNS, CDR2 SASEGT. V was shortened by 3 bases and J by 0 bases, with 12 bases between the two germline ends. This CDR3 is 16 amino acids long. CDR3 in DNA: TGTGCCAGCAGTGAGTCTCATTACTATAGCAATCAGCCCCAGCATTTT. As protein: CASSESHYYSNQPQHF.

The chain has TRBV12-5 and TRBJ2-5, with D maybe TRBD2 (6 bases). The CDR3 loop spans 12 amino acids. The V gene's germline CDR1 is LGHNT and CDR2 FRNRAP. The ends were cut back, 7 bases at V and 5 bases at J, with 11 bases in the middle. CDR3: CASATGGETQYF. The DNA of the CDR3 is TGTGCTAGTGCCACTGGGGGGGAGACCCAGTACTTC.

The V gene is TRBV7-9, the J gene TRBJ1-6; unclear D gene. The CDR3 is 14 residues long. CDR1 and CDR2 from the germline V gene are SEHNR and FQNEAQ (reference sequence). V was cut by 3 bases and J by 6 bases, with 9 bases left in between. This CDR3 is CASSFGGPNSPLHF. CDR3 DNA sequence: TGTGCCAGCAGCTTCGGAGGTCCTAATTCACCCCTCCACTTT.

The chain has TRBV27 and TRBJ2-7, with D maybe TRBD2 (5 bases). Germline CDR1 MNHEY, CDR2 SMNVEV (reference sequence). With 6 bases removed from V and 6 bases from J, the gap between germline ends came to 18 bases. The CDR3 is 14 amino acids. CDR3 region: CASRNIGGPGEQYF. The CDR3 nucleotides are TGTGCCAGCAGGAACATCGGCGGGCCCGGCGAGCAGTACTTC.

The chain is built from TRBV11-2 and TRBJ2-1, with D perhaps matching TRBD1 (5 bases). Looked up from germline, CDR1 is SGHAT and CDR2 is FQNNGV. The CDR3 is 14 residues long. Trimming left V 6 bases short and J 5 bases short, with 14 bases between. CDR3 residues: CASSIRTLDNEQFF. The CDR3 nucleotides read TGTGCCAGCAGTATCCGGACATTAGACAATGAGCAGTTCTTC.

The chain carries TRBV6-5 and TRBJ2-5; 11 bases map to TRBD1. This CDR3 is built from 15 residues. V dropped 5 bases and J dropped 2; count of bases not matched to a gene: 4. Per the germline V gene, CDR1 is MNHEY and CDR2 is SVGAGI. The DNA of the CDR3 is TGTGCCAGCAGTCCGGACAGGGGGCTTCAAGAGACCCAGTACTTC. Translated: CASSPDRGLQETQYF.

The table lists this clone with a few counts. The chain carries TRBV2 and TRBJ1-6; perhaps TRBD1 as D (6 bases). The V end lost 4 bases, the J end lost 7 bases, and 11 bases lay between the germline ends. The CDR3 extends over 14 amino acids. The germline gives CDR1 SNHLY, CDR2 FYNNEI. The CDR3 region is CASSAGTRNSPLHF. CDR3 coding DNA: TGTGCCAGCAGTGCCGGGACAAGGAATTCACCCCTCCACTTT.

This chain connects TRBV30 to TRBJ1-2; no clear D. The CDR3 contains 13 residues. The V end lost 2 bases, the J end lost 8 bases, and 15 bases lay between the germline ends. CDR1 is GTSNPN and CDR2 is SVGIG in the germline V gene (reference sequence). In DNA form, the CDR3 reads TGTGCCTGGAGTTCGGGCGGAGGAAGCGGCTACACCTTC. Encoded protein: CAWSSGGGSGYTF.

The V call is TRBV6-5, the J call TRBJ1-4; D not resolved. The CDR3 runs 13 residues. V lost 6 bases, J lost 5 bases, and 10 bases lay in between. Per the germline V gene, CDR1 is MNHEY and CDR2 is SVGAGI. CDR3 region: CASSPWRNEKLFF. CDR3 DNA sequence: TGTGCCAGCAGCCCCTGGAGGAATGAAAAACTGTTTTTT.

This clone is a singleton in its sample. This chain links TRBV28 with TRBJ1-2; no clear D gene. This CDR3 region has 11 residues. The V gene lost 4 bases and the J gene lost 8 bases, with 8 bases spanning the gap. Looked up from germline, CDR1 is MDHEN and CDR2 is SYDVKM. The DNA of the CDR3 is TGTGCCAGCAGTTCCCTCGAGGGCTACACCTTC. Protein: CASSSLEGYTF.

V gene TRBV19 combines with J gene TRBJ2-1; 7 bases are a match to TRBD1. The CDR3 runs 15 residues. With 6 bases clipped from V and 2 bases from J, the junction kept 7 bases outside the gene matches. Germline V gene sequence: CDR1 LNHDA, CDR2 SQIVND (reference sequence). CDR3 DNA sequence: TGTGCCAGTAGAAGGTGGGACAGTGCCTACAATGAGCAGTTCTTC. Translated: CASRRWDSAYNEQFF.

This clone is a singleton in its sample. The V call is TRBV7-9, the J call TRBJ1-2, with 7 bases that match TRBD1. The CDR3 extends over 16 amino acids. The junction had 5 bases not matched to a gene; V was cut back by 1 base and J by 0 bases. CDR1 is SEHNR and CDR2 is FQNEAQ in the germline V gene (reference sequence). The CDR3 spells CASSLGGGTANYGYTF. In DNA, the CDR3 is TGTGCCAGCAGCTTAGGTGGCGGGACAGCTAACTATGGCTACACCTTC.

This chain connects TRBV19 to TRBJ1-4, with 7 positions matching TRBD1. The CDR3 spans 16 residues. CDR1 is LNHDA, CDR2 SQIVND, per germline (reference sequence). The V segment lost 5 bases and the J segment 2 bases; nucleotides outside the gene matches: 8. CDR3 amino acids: CASSPGQRATNEKLFF. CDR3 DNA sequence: TGTGCCAGTAGTCCGGGACAGAGGGCGACTAATGAAAAACTGTTTTTT.